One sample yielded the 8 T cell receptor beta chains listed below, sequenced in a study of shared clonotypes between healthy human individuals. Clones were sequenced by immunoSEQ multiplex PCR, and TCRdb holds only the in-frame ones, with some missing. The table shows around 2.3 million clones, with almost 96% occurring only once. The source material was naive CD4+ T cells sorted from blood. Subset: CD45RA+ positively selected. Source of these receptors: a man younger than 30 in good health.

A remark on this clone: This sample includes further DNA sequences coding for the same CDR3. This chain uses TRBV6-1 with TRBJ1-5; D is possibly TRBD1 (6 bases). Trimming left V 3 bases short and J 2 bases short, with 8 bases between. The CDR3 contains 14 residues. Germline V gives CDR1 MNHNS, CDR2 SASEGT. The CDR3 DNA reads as TGTGCCAGCAGTGAGGCAGGGGGCAATCAGCCCCAGCATTTT. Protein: CASSEAGGNQPQHF.

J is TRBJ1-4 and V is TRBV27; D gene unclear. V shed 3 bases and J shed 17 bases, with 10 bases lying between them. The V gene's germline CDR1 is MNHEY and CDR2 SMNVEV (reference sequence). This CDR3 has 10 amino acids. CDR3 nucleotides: TGTGCCAGCAGTTTCCCGTATGTTTTTTTT. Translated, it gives CASSFPYVFF. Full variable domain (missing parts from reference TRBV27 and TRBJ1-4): EAQVTQNPRYLITVTGKKLTVTCSQNMNHEYMSWYRQDPGLGLRQIYYSMNVEVTDKGDVPEGYKVSRKEKRNFPLILESPSPNQTSLYFCASSFPYVFFGSGTQLSVL.

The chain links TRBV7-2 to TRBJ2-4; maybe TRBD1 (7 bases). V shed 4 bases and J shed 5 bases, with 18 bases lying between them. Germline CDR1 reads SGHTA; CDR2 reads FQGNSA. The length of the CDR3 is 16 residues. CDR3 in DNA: TGTGCCAGCAGCTCCCGTCCCAGGGGGGTGGAAAACATTCAGTACTTC. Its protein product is CASSSRPRGVENIQYF.

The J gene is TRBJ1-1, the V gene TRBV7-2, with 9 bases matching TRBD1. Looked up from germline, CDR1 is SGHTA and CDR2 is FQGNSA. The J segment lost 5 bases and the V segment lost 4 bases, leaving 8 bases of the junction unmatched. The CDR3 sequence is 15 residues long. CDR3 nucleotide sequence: TGTGCCAGCAGCTCGACCCGGGACAGGGTAACTGAAGCTTTCTTT. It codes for CASSSTRDRVTEAFF.

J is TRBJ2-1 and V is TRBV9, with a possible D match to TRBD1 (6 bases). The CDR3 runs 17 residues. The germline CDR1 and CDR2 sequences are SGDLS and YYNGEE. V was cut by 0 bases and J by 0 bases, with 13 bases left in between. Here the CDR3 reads CASSVGTAFGSYNEQFF. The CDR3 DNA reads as TGTGCCAGCAGCGTAGGGACAGCCTTTGGCTCCTACAATGAGCAGTTCTTC.

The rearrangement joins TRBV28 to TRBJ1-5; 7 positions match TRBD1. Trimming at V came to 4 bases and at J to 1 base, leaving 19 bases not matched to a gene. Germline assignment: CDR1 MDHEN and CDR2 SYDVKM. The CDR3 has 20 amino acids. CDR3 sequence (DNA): TGTGCCAGCAGTTCCCATATGGGCACAACAGGGGTCGCGAGCAATCAGCCCCAGCATTTT. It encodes CASSSHMGTTGVASNQPQHF.

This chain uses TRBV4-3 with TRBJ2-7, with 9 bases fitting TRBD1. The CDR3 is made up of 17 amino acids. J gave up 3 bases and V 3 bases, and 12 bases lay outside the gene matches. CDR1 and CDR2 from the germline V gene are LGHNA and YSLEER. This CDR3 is CASSQGTSGQGIYEQYF. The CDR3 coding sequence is TGCGCCAGCAGCCAGGGGACCTCGGGACAGGGAATCTACGAGCAGTACTTC.

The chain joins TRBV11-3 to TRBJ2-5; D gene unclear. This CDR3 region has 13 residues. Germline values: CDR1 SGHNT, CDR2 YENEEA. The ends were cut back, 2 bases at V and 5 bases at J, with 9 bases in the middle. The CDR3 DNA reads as TGTGCCAGCAGCTTAAGTGTGGGTGAGACCCAGTACTTC. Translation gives CASSLSVGETQYF.